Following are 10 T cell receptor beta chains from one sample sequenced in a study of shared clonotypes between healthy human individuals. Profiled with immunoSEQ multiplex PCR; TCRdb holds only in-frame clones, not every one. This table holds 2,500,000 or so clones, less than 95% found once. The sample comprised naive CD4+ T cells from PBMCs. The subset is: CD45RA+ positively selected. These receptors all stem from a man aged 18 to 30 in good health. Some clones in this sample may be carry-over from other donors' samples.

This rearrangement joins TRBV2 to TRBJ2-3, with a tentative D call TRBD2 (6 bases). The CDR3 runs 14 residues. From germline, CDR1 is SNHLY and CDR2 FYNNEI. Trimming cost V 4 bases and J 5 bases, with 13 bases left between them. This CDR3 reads CASSVLVGGDTQYF. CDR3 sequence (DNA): TGTGCCAGCAGTGTCCTGGTGGGAGGAGATACGCAGTATTTT. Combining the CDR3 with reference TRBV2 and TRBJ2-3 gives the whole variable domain EPEVTQTPSHQVTQMGQEVILRCVPISNHLYFYWYRQILGQKVEFLVSFYNNEISEKSEIFDDQFSVERPDGSNFTLKIRSTKLEDSAMYFCASSVLVGGDTQYFGPGTRLTVL.

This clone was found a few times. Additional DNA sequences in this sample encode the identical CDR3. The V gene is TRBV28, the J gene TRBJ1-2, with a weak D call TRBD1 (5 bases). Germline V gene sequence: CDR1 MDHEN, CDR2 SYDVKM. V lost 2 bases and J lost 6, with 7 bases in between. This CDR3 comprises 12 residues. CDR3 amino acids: CASSLPGDGYTF. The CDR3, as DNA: TGTGCCAGCAGTTTACCGGGGGATGGCTACACCTTC.

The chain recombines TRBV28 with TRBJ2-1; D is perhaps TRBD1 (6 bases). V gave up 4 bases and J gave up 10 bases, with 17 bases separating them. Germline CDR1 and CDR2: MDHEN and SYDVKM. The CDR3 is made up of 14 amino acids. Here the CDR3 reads CASSSPGASREQFF. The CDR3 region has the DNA TGTGCCAGCAGTTCTCCAGGGGCCTCGCGGGAGCAGTTCTTC. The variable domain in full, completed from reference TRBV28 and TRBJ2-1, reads DVKVTQSSRYLVKRTGEKVFLECVQDMDHENMFWYRQDPGLGLRLIYFSYDVKMKEKGDIPEGYSVSREKKERFSLILESASTNQTSMYLCASSSPGASREQFFGPGTRLTVL.

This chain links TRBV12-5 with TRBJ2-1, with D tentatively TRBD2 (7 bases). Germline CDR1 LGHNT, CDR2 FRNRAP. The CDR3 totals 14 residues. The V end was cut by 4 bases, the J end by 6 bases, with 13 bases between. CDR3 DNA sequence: TGTGCTAGTGGTTCGGGGGGCTTTGTCAATGAGCAGTTCTTC. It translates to CASGSGGFVNEQFF.

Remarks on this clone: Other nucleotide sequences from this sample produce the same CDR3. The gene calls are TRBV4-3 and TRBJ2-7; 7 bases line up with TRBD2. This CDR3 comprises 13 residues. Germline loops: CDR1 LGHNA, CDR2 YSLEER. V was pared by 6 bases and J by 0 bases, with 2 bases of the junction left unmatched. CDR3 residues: CASSRGSSYEQYF. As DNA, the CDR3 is TGCGCCAGCAGTCGCGGGAGCTCCTACGAGCAGTACTTC.

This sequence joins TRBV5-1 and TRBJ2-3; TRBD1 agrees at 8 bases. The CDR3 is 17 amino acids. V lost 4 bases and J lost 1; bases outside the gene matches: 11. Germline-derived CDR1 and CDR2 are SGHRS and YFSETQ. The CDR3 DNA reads TGCGCCAGCAGCCCCTTGTCCCAGGGGGCCGGCACAGATACGCAGTATTTT. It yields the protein CASSPLSQGAGTDTQYF.

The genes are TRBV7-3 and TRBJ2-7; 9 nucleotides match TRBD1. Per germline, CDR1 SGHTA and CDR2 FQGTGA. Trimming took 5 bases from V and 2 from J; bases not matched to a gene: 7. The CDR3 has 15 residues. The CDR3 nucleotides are TGTGCCAGCAGCACCGGGACAGGGCCCACCTACGAGCAGTACTTC. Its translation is CASSTGTGPTYEQYF.

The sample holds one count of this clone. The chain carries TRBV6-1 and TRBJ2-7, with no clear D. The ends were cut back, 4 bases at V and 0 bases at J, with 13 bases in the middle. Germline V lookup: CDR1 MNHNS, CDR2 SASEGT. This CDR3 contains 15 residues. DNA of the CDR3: TGTGCCAGCAGTGTGGGCTACCTGAGCTCCTACGAGCAGTACTTC. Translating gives CASSVGYLSSYEQYF.

The CDR3: CASSSGRAGVGTEAFF. The CDR3 nucleotides are TGCGCCAGCAGCTCGGGAAGGGCAGGGGTGGGCACTGAAGCTTTCTTT. The chain combines TRBV5-1 with TRBJ1-1; TRBD1 might be the D (6 bases). Germline CDR1 is SGHRS and CDR2 is YFSETQ. The CDR3 extends over 16 amino acids. With 3 bases removed from V and 4 bases from J, the gap between germline ends came to 19 bases. Looking up the rest from reference TRBV5-1 and TRBJ1-1 gives the full variable domain: KAGVTQTPRYLIKTRGQQVTLSCSPISGHRSVSWYQQTPGQGLQFLFEYFSETQRNKGNFPGRFSGRQFSNSRSEMNVSTLELGDSALYLCASSSGRAGVGTEAFFGQGTRLTVV.

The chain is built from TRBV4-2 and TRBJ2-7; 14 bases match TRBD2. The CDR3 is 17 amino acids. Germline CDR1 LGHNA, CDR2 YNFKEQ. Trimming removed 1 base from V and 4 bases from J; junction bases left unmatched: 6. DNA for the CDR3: TGTGCCAGCAGCCAAGTGGGACTAGCGGGAGTAGTGTACGAGCAGTACTTC. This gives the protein CASSQVGLAGVVYEQYF.